A selection of T cell receptor beta chains follows, all from one sample in a study of OX40 agonist ivuxolimab in advanced cancers. Clones were sequenced by immunoSEQ multiplex PCR, and TCRdb holds only the in-frame ones, with some missing. The sample has almost 70,000 clones, roughly nine tenths seen once. Sequencing used CD4+ or CD8+ T cells sorted from blood, obtained in a trial of the OX40 agonist ivuxolimab. These receptors originate from an adult with an advanced solid tumor such as melanoma, head and neck, liver or kidney cancer. The CDR3 runs from the conserved cysteine through the conserved F or W. The D gene is left open where the match is weak. Where a row states a size, it is once, few, many or the class of an expanded clone; other rows omit it.

-	TRBJ1-3	TRBV11-3	-	CASSSGGGRGNTIYF	TGTGCCAGCAGCTCAGGAGGGGGGCGAGGAAACACCATATATTTT
TRBD2	TRBJ2-1	TRBV4-3	-	CASSQDRQGLAMFF	TGCGCCAGCAGCCAAGATCGTCAGGGACTAGCGATGTTCTTC
TRBD1	TRBJ2-7	TRBV5-1	-	CASSFIPGTGGSYEQYF	TGCGCCAGCAGCTTCATACCCGGGACAGGGGGATCCTACGAGCAGTACTTC
-	TRBJ2-3	TRBV11-3	-	CASSHRSTDTQYF	TGTGCCAGCAGTCACAGGAGCACAGATACGCAGTATTTT
-	TRBJ2-1	TRBV7-3	once	CASSLMSGEEQFF	TGTGCCAGCAGCTTAATGAGCGGTGAGGAGCAGTTCTTC
-	TRBJ1-5	TRBV10-3	-	CASGPLNQPQHF	TGTGCCTCGGGACCGTTAAATCAGCCCCAGCATTTT
-	TRBJ2-7	TRBV6-5	-	CASNTRGRAYEQYF	TGTGCCAGCAATACTAGGGGCAGGGCCTACGAGCAGTACTTC
-	TRBJ2-7	TRBV30	once	CAWSGSYEQYF	TGTGCCTGGAGTGGGTCCTACGAGCAGTACTTC
TRBD2	TRBJ2-1	TRBV10-3	-	CAIRAGTGNNEQFF	TGTGCCATCAGAGCGGGAACCGGGAACAATGAGCAGTTCTTC
-	TRBJ2-7	TRBV10-3	-	CAISESNGEQYF	TGTGCCATCAGTGAGTCGAACGGCGAGCAGTACTTC
TRBD2	TRBJ2-7	TRBV2	-	CASGTRLAGSHEQYF	TGTGCCAGCGGTACTAGACTAGCGGGATCCCACGAGCAGTACTTC
-	TRBJ1-2	TRBV19	-	CASSILTDYGYTF	TGTGCCAGTAGTATACTAACCGACTATGGCTACACCTTC
-	TRBJ1-5	TRBV6-5	-	CASSYGVQVEPQHF	TGTGCCAGCAGTTACGGGGTCCAGGTTGAGCCCCAGCATTTT
-	TRBJ2-4	TRBV28	-	CASSQQRSQYF	TGTGCCAGCAGTCAGCAGCGGAGTCAGTACTTC
-	TRBJ2-7	TRBV6-5	once	CASSPRQAYEQYF	TGTGCCAGCAGTCCTCGACAGGCCTACGAGCAGTACTTC
TRBD2	TRBJ2-7	TRBV10-3	-	CAISAPGGPYEQYF	TGTGCCATCAGTGCCCCGGGGGGGCCCTACGAGCAGTACTTC
TRBD1	TRBJ1-5	TRBV29-1	few	CSVAGQEHQPQHF	TGCAGCGTTGCTGGACAGGAGCATCAGCCCCAGCATTTT
-	TRBJ1-1	TRBV19	few	CASIEGIWGTEAFF	TGTGCCAGTATAGAGGGGATCTGGGGCACTGAAGCTTTCTTT
TRBD1	TRBJ2-3	TRBV12-5	-	CASGSTQTGITDTQYF	TGTGCTAGTGGTTCTACCCAGACAGGGATCACAGATACGCAGTATTTT
-	TRBJ1-1	TRBV5-8	-	CASSFGYKNTEAFF	TGTGCCAGCAGCTTTGGGTATAAGAACACTGAAGCTTTCTTT
TRBD2	TRBJ2-3	TRBV29-1	-	CSVRQGTSGRKSTDTQYF	TGCAGCGTCCGCCAAGGGACTAGCGGGAGGAAATCCACAGATACGCAGTATTTT
-	TRBJ1-5	TRBV18	-	CASSPRNSNQPQHF	TGTGCCAGCTCACCTAGAAATAGCAATCAGCCCCAGCATTTT
-	TRBJ2-2	TRBV4-3	-	CASSQVEAGSGELFF	TGCGCCAGCAGCCAGGTAGAGGCCGGGTCCGGGGAGCTGTTTTTT
-	TRBJ2-2	TRBV27	-	CASSPKKGGANTGELFF	TGTGCCAGCAGTCCTAAGAAGGGGGGAGCGAACACCGGGGAGCTGTTTTTT
-	TRBJ2-7	TRBV6-6	once	CASTAGTSAYEQYF	TGTGCCAGCACCGCCGGGACTTCCGCCTACGAGCAGTACTTC
TRBD1	TRBJ2-7	TRBV29-1	-	CSVGPGTGFEQYF	TGCAGCGTAGGTCCCGGGACAGGGTTCGAGCAGTACTTC
TRBD1	TRBJ2-2	TRBV5-4	-	CASSSARTGNTGELFF	TGTGCCAGCAGCTCAGCCAGGACAGGGAACACCGGGGAGCTGTTTTTT
TRBD1	TRBJ1-5	TRBV2	few	CANGGQSNQPQHF	TGTGCCAACGGGGGACAGTCAAATCAGCCCCAGCATTTT
TRBD1	TRBJ2-1	TRBV27	-	CASKLKTGYNEQFF	TGTGCCAGCAAACTAAAGACAGGGTACAATGAGCAGTTCTTC